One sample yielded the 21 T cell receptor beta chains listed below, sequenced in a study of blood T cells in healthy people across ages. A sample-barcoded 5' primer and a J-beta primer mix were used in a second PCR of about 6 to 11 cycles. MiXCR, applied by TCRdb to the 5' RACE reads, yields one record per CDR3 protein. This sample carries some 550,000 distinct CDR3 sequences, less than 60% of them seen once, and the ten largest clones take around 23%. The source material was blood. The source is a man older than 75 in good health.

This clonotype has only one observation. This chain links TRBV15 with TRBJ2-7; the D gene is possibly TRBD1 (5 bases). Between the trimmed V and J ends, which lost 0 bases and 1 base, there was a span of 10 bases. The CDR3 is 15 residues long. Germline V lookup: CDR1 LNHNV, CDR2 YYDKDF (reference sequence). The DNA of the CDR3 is TGTGCCACCAGCAGAGATCGACAGAATTCCTACGAGCAGTACTTC. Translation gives CATSRDRQNSYEQYF.

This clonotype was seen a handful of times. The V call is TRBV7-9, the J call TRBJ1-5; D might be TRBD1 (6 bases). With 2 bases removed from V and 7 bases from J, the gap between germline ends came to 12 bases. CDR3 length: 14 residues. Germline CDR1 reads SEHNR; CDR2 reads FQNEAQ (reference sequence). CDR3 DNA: TGTGCCAGCAGCTTAAGGGGGGGGGGACAGCCCCAGCATTTT. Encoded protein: CASSLRGGGQPQHF.

DNA of the CDR3: TGCAGTGCTTCCCCCGGCGGGGTTAGCACAGATACGCAGTATTTT. This sequence encodes CSASPGGVSTDTQYF. The chain combines TRBV20-1 with TRBJ2-3; weak D call: TRBD2 (6 bases). The CDR3 is made up of 15 amino acids. Per the germline V gene, CDR1 is DFQATT and CDR2 is SNEGSKA (reference sequence). V lost 5 bases and J lost 0, with 15 bases in between.

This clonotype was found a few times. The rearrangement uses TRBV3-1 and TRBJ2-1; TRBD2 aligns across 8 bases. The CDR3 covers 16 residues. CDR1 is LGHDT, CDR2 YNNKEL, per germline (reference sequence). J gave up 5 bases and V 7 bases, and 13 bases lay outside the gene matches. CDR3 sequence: CASNPGGGRVNNEQFF. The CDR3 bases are TGTGCCAGCAATCCCGGGGGGGGCCGGGTGAACAATGAGCAGTTCTTC.

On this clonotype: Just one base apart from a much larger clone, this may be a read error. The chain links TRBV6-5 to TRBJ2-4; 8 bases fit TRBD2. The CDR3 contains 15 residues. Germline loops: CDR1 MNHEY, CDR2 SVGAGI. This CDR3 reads CTSSYSGGRGNIQYF. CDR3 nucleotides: TGTACCAGCAGTTACTCGGGAGGGCGAGGAAACATTCAGTACTTC.

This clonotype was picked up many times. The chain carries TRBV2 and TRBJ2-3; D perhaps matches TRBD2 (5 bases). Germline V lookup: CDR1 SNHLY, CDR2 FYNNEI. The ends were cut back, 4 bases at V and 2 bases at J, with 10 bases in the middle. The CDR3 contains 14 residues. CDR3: CASSVGVFTDTQYF. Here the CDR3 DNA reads TGTGCCAGCAGTGTCGGGGTTTTCACAGATACGCAGTATTTT.

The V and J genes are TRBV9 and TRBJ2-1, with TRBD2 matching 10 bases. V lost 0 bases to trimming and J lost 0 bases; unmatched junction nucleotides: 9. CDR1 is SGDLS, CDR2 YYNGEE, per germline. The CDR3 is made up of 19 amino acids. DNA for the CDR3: TGTGCCAGCAGCGTAGACGAGCGGGAGGGACCAAGCTCCTACAATGAGCAGTTCTTC. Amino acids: CASSVDEREGPSSYNEQFF.

CDR3 sequence: CSVARDRDTQYF. Written as DNA, the CDR3 is TGCAGCGTTGCCCGGGACCGTGATACGCAGTATTTT. This chain connects TRBV29-1 to TRBJ2-3; D tentatively fits TRBD1 or TRBD2 (5 bases each). The CDR3 consists of 12 residues. Germline CDR1 is SQVTM and CDR2 is ANQGSEA. The V gene lost 4 bases and the J gene lost 6 bases, with 11 bases spanning the gap.

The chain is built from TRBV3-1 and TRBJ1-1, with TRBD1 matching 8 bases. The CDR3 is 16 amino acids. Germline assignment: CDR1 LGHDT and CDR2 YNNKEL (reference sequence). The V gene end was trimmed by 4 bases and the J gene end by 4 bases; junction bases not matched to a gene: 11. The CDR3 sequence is CASSPGRQGAITEAFF. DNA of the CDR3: TGTGCCAGCAGCCCCGGCAGGCAGGGGGCAATCACTGAAGCTTTCTTT.

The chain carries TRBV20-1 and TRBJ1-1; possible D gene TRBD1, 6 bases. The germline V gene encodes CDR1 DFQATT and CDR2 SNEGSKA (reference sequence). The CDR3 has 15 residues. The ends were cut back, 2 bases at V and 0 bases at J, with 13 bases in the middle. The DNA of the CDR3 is TGCAGTGCTAGACGACGGGGGCAGCTGAACACTGAAGCTTTCTTT. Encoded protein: CSARRRGQLNTEAFF.

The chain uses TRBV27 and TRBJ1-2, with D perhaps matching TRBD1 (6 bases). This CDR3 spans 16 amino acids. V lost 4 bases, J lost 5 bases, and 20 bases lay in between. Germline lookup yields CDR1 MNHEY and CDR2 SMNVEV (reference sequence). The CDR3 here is CASSWGAGRERYGYTF. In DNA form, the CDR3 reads TGTGCCAGCAGTTGGGGGGCGGGACGCGAAAGATATGGCTACACCTTC.

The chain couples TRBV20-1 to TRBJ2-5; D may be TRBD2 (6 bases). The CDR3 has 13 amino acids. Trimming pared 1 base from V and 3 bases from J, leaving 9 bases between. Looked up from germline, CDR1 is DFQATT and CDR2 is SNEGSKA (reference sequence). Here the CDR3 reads CSARVSGEETQYF. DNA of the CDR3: TGCAGTGCTAGAGTGTCGGGAGAAGAGACCCAGTACTTC.

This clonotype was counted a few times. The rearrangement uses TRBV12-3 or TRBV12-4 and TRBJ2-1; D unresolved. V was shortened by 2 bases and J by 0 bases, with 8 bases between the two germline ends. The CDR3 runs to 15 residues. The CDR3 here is CASSLILSSYNEQFF. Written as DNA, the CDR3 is TGTGCCAGCAGTTTAATCTTGAGCTCCTACAATGAGCAGTTCTTC.

The CDR3 nucleotides read TGTGCCACCAGCAGAGAGGGGTCAGGCGGCTCCTACAATGAGCAGTTCTTC. Encoded protein: CATSREGSGGSYNEQFF. The rearrangement uses TRBV15 and TRBJ2-1; no definite D call. The CDR3 covers 17 residues. Trimming took off 0 bases at V and 0 bases at J, with 12 bases between the two ends. The germline V gene encodes CDR1 LNHNV and CDR2 YYDKDF (reference sequence).

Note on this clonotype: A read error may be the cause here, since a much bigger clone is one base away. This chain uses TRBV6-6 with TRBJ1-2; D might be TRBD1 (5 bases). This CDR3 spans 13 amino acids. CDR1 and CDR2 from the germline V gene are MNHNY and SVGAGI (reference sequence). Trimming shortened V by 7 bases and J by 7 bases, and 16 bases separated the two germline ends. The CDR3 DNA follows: TGTGCCAGCACCCGGGTGGGGGACTGTGGCTACACCTTC. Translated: CASTRVGDCGYTF.

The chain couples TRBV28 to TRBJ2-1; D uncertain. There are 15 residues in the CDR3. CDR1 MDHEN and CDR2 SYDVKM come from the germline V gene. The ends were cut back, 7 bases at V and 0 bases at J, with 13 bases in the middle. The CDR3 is CASNVLSSSYNEQFF. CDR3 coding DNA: TGTGCCAGCAATGTCCTATCATCCTCCTACAATGAGCAGTTCTTC.

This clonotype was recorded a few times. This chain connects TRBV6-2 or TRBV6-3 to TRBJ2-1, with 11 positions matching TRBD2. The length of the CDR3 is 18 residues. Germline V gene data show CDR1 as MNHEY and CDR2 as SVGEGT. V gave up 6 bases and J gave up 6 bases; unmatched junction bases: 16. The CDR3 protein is CASRGVSGGATPRNEQFF. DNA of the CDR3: TGTGCCAGCAGGGGCGTTAGCGGGGGGGCCACTCCCCGCAATGAGCAGTTCTTC.

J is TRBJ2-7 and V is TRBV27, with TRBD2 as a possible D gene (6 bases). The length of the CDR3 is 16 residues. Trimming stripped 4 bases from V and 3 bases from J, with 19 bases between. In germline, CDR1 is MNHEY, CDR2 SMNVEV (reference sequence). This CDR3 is CASSSSPGDRSYEQYF. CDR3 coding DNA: TGTGCCAGCAGTTCCTCACCGGGGGATAGAAGCTACGAGCAGTACTTC.

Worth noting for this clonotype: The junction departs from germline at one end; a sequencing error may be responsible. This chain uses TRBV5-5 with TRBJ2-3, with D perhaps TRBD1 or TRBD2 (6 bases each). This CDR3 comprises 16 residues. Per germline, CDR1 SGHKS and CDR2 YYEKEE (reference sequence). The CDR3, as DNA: TGCGCCAGCAGCTTGGGGGGACAAACCCTCGGGGATACGCAGTATTTT. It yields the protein CASSLGGQTLGDTQYF.

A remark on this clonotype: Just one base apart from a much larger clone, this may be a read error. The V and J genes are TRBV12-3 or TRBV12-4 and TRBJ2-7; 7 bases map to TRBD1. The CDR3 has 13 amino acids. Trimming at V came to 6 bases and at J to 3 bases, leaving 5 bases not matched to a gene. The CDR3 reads CASSWGQIYEQYF. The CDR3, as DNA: TGTGCCAGCAGCTGGGGACAGATCTACGAGCAGTACTTC.

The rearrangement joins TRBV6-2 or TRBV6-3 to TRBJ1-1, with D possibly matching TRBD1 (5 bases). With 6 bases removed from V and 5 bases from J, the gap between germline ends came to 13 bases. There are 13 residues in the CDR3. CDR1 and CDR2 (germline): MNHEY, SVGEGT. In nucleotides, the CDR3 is TGTGCCAGCAGGAGAGTGGGGCCTACTGAAGCTTTCTTT. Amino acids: CASRRVGPTEAFF.